The 25 T cell receptor beta chains listed next were all sequenced from one sample in a study of blood T cell repertoires in COVID-19 (dated by TCRdb to 2018 to 2020). Library prep was done by the immunoSEQ multiplex PCR assay. TCRdb re-hosts the immuneACCESS table, in-frame sequences only. Its copies lack some clones; in the studies checked, an unresolved V gene accounts for under half of them, and the cause for the rest is not known. The table for this sample lists roughly 230,000 clones; 65% to 85% of them were counted only once. The top ten hold around 8.1% of the sample. The sample comprised peripheral blood. Every receptor here comes from a man aged 35-49 years with active or convalescent COVID-19.

The J gene is TRBJ1-2, the V gene TRBV19, with 9 nucleotides matching TRBD1. Germline loops: CDR1 LNHDA, CDR2 SQIVND (reference sequence). V lost 7 bases and J lost 4; bases outside the gene matches: 7. The CDR3 is made up of 14 amino acids. The CDR3 here is CASTTDRGGYGYTF. CDR3 DNA sequence: TGTGCCAGTACCACGGACAGGGGCGGCTATGGCTACACCTTC.

This sequence joins TRBV9 and TRBJ2-2; 8 positions agree with TRBD2. The junction had 6 bases not matched to a gene; V was cut back by 2 bases and J by 0 bases. Germline V gene lookup returns CDR1 SGDLS and CDR2 YYNGEE. The CDR3 has 17 residues. Here the CDR3 reads CASSVPAGDANTGELFF. For the CDR3, the DNA is TGTGCCAGCAGCGTTCCAGCGGGAGACGCGAACACCGGGGAGCTGTTTTTT.

V usage is TRBV21-1 and J usage is TRBJ1-2. TRBV21-1 is a listed pseudogene. The CDR3 runs 16 residues. The CDR3 protein is CASSKAGGPSNYGYTF. The CDR3, as DNA: TGTGCCAGCAGCAAAGCGGGGGGACCGTCTAACTATGGCTACACCTTC.

V usage is TRBV3-1 (or the pseudogene TRBV3-2) and J usage is TRBJ1-2; a possible D gene is TRBD1 (6 bases). Trimming removed 4 bases at V and 4 bases at J, with 13 bases between. The CDR3 runs 14 residues. In germline, CDR1 is LGHDT, CDR2 YNNKEL (reference sequence). The CDR3 region is CASSLGTFSYGYTF. In nucleotides, the CDR3 is TGTGCCAGCAGCCTTGGGACATTCAGCTATGGCTACACCTTC.

This clone is a singleton in its sample. The chain carries TRBV27 and TRBJ1-6; D remains ambiguous. Germline loops: CDR1 MNHEY, CDR2 SMNVEV (reference sequence). Trimming removed 2 bases at V and 7 bases at J, with 12 bases between. The CDR3 runs 15 residues. The CDR3 bases are TGTGCCAGCAGTTTAGGTCCAACCCAGAATTCACCCCTCCACTTT. As protein: CASSLGPTQNSPLHF.

This chain's CDR3 is CASSESSAGGTQYF. CDR3 in DNA: TGTGCCAGCAGTGAATCGAGTGCGGGGGGCACGCAGTATTTT. V is TRBV6-1 and J is TRBJ2-3, with TRBD2 identical over 8 bases. The CDR3 consists of 14 residues. V shed 2 bases, J shed 9 bases, and the junction held 7 bases outside the gene matches. Germline CDR1 is MNHNS and CDR2 is SASEGT.

V gene TRBV27 combines with J gene TRBJ1-4; 8 nucleotides line up with TRBD1. The J segment lost 8 bases and the V segment lost 5 bases, leaving 16 bases of the junction unmatched. The CDR3 has 17 residues. The germline V gene encodes CDR1 MNHEY and CDR2 SMNVEV (reference sequence). CDR3 sequence (DNA): TGTGCCAGCAGTAATACAGGGGGGAGTCTTTTTTTCGAAAAACTGTTTTTT. Translating it yields CASSNTGGSLFFEKLFF.

CDR3 sequence (DNA): TGTGCCAGCAGTTACCAGGGTTGGACTGAAGCTTTCTTT. Its translation: CASSYQGWTEAFF. This chain joins TRBV6-5 and TRBJ1-1, with D maybe TRBD1 (5 bases). Trimming cost V 2 bases and J 5 bases, with 9 bases left between them. Germline V CDR1 and CDR2: MNHEY, SVGAGI. CDR3 length equals 13 residues.

This clone was picked up a small number of times. The chain has TRBV5-1 and TRBJ1-2, with D possibly being TRBD1 (5 bases). The CDR3 loop spans 14 amino acids. Trimming pared 4 bases from V and 6 bases from J, leaving 16 bases between. The germline CDR1 and CDR2 sequences are SGHRS and YFSETQ. The CDR3 DNA reads as TGCGCCAGCAGCCTGGGACGGGCGGGGGATGGCTACACCTTC. Translation gives CASSLGRAGDGYTF.

The V gene is TRBV4-2, the J gene TRBJ2-1; D call uncertain. The CDR3 sequence is 15 residues long. The V and J ends lost 6 bases and 8 bases respectively, with 20 bases between them. CDR1 is LGHNA and CDR2 is YNFKEQ in the germline V gene. The CDR3 DNA sequence: TGTGCCAGCAGACCCGACCCGAAAACAGTCGATGAGCAGTTCTTC. Encoded protein: CASRPDPKTVDEQFF.

The V call is TRBV7-2, the J call TRBJ1-1; D is unclear. Trimming left V 3 bases short and J 1 base short, with 6 bases between. Germline V lookup: CDR1 SGHTA, CDR2 FQGNSA. The CDR3 sequence is 13 residues long. CDR3 region: CASSFSENTEAFF. The CDR3 DNA is TGTGCCAGCAGCTTCTCAGAGAACACTGAAGCTTTCTTT.

This sequence joins TRBV19 and TRBJ1-2; TRBD1 agrees at 11 bases. Germline CDR1 reads LNHDA; CDR2 reads SQIVND (reference sequence). With 5 bases clipped from V and 0 bases from J, the junction kept 5 bases outside the gene matches. There are 16 residues in the CDR3. The CDR3 DNA follows: TGTGCCAGTAGTCGCGGGACAGGGGGAACTAACTATGGCTACACCTTC. Protein product: CASSRGTGGTNYGYTF.

The chain joins TRBV6-5 to TRBJ2-3; D unclear. Germline lookup yields CDR1 MNHEY and CDR2 SVGAGI. Trimming took off 0 bases at V and 1 base at J, with 11 bases between the two ends. The length of the CDR3 is 16 residues. The CDR3 protein is CASSYSPTPGTDTQYF. DNA for the CDR3: TGTGCCAGCAGTTACTCCCCGACACCCGGCACAGATACGCAGTATTTT.

The chain links TRBV5-1 to TRBJ2-2; TRBD2 matches 12 bases. Germline lookup yields CDR1 SGHRS and CDR2 YFSETQ. V shed 2 bases and J 5 bases; nucleotides not matched to a gene: 7. CDR3 length: 17 amino acids. The CDR3: CASSLRLAGEKTGELFF. DNA of the CDR3: TGCGCCAGCAGCTTAAGACTAGCGGGAGAGAAAACCGGGGAGCTGTTTTTT.

This clone was counted a single time. The chain links TRBV14 to TRBJ1-2, with TRBD1 matching over 10 bases. CDR3 length: 14 residues. The germline V gene has CDR1 SGHDN and CDR2 FVKESK. The V gene end was trimmed by 1 base and the J gene end by 7 bases; junction bases not matched to a gene: 3. CDR3 nucleotides: TGTGCCAGCAGCCAAGGACAGGGGGCAGCTGGCTACACCTTC. This translates into CASSQGQGAAGYTF.

The chain is built from TRBV3-1 (or the pseudogene TRBV3-2) and TRBJ1-1; D might be TRBD1 (5 bases). The CDR3 covers 15 residues. Between the trimmed V and J ends, which lost 3 bases and 0 bases, there was a span of 11 bases. CDR1 and CDR2 (germline): LGHDT, YNNKEL (reference sequence). The CDR3 loop is CASSQPRTLNTEAFF. The CDR3 DNA sequence: TGTGCCAGCAGCCAGCCCAGGACATTGAACACTGAAGCTTTCTTT.

The genes are TRBV18 and TRBJ1-2, with 7 bases matching TRBD1. Germline loops: CDR1 KGHSH, CDR2 LQKENI. The CDR3 extends over 13 amino acids. V dropped 2 bases and J dropped 6; count of bases not matched to a gene: 3. CDR3 region: CASSPETGNGYTF. CDR3 sequence (DNA): TGTGCCAGCTCACCAGAGACAGGGAATGGCTACACCTTC.

The rearrangement joins TRBV29-1 to TRBJ1-5; D possibly corresponds to TRBD1 (5 bases). This CDR3 spans 14 amino acids. Trimming left V 6 bases short and J 9 bases short, with 21 bases between. Germline-derived CDR1 and CDR2 are SQVTM and ANQGSEA. This CDR3 reads CSVPQGSCRGPQHF. In DNA form, the CDR3 reads TGCAGCGTGCCCCAGGGTTCGTGTAGGGGGCCCCAGCATTTT. The whole variable domain, remainder taken from reference TRBV29-1 and TRBJ1-5, is SAVISQKPSRDICQRGTSLTIQCQVDSQVTMMFWYRQQPGQSLTLIATANQGSEATYESGFVIDKFPISRPNLTFSTLTVSNMSPEDSSIYLCSVPQGSCRGPQHFGDGTRLSIL.

The chain combines TRBV5-1 with TRBJ2-7; D is possibly TRBD1 (7 bases). Trimming removed 1 base at V and 3 bases at J, with 11 bases between. From germline, CDR1 is SGHRS and CDR2 YFSETQ. The length of the CDR3 is 14 residues. CDR3 nucleotide sequence: TGCGCCAGCAGCTTGACAGGGGAGGTCTACGAGCAGTACTTC. Its protein product is CASSLTGEVYEQYF.

CDR3 protein: CASSRVSGGLYNEQFF. DNA of the CDR3: TGTGCCAGTAGTAGAGTAAGCGGGGGGCTCTACAATGAGCAGTTCTTC. The V call is TRBV19, the J call TRBJ2-1; 9 positions match TRBD2. CDR3 length: 16 amino acids. Trimming at V came to 4 bases and at J to 3 bases, leaving 7 bases not matched to a gene. The germline V gene encodes CDR1 LNHDA and CDR2 SQIVND (reference sequence).

CDR3 amino acids: CASSPGVLNTEAFF. Written as DNA, the CDR3 is TGTGCCAGCAGCCCAGGGGTTCTGAACACTGAAGCTTTCTTT. This chain connects TRBV11-3 to TRBJ1-1, with TRBD1 as a possible D gene (6 bases). Between the trimmed V and J ends, which lost 5 bases and 0 bases, there was a span of 10 bases. CDR1 and CDR2 (germline): SGHNT, YENEEA. The length of the CDR3 is 14 residues.

This clone was recorded only once. V and J are TRBV6-5 and TRBJ2-5; D may be TRBD1 (7 bases). Germline CDR1 MNHEY, CDR2 SVGAGI. The CDR3 spans 14 residues. Trimming pared 9 bases from V and 2 bases from J, leaving 16 bases between. In nucleotides, the CDR3 is TGTGCCAGTTACAGGGGAGGCGGACAAGAGACCCAGTACTTC. Protein: CASYRGGGQETQYF.

CDR3 in amino acids: CASSRAQGAFGEAFF. CDR3 sequence (DNA): TGTGCCAGCAGTCGGGCGCAGGGGGCATTTGGTGAAGCTTTCTTT. J is TRBJ1-1 and V is TRBV7-9; 8 bases map to TRBD1. The J segment lost 7 bases and the V segment lost 6 bases, leaving 13 bases of the junction unmatched. This CDR3 has 15 residues. In germline, CDR1 is SEHNR, CDR2 FQNEAQ (reference sequence).

The rearrangement joins TRBV18 to TRBJ2-3; D may be TRBD1 (5 bases). The CDR3 totals 12 residues. Germline V gene lookup returns CDR1 KGHSH and CDR2 LQKENI. Trimming removed 0 bases at V and 14 bases at J, with 12 bases between. In nucleotides, the CDR3 is TGTGCCAGCTCACCACCAACAGGAATTGTGTATTTT. Translated: CASSPPTGIVYF.

This chain joins TRBV7-9 and TRBJ1-2; 9 bases agree with TRBD1. Germline CDR1 and CDR2: SEHNR and FQNEAQ (reference sequence). Trimming cost V 1 base and J 2 bases; bases outside gene matches: 2. There are 15 residues in the CDR3. Written as DNA, the CDR3 is TGTGCCAGCAGCTTAGGACAGGGGGGGAACTATGGCTACACCTTC. Protein product: CASSLGQGGNYGYTF.